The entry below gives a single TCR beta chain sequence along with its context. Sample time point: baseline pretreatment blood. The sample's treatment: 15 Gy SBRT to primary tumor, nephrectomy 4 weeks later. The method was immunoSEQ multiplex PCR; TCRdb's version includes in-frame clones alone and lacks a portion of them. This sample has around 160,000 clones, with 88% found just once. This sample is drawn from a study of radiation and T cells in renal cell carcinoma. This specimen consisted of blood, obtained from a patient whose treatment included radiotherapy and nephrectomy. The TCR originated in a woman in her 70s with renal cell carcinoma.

CDR3 in DNA: TGTGCCAGCAGTGATAGTCTAAACCGCGGAGAAGGGCAGTACTTC. Translated: CASSDSLNRGEGQYF. The chain carries TRBV6-1 and TRBJ2-7; D is unclear. V was trimmed by 3 bases and J by 9 bases, leaving 21 bases between them. Germline-derived CDR1 and CDR2 are MNHNS and SASEGT. The CDR3 is 15 residues long.